The sequence of this TCR beta chain was determined in a study of memory CD4+ T cells and cytomegalovirus serostatus. In the study overall: This sample comes from healthy Belgian adults, about nine CMV seropositive, approximately 24 seronegative.

The method was immunoSEQ multiplex PCR; TCRdb's version includes in-frame clones alone and lacks a portion of them. The sample yields tens of thousands of clones, 82% seen once. Trimming at V came to 4 bases and at J to 1 base, leaving 13 bases not matched to a gene. CDR3 length equals 18 residues. Germline CDR1 and CDR2: MGHRA and YSYEKL. Single viable CD3+CD4+CD8-CD45RO+ cells were sorted as the memory CD4+ T cells. Serostatus was set by detecting CMV pp150, pp28, p38, p52 IgG. This sequence joins TRBV4-1 and TRBJ2-3; 8 nucleotides match TRBD2. This clonotype was sampled from an adult in good health and CMV-seronegative. Sequenced material: memory CD4+ T cells from blood. The CDR3 nucleotides are TGCGCCAGCAGCCCTTACCCTGGGCGGGGGGTCGGCACAGATACGCAGTATTTT. Translating it yields CASSPYPGRGVGTDTQYF.